The source of this T cell receptor beta chain is a study of CD8+CD57+ T cells in acquired aplastic anemia. Whole-study context: Across the sorted CD4+ and CD8+ cells, DNA amounts averaged about 3.2 ug.

The CDR3 has 15 amino acids. V was clipped by 1 base and J by 3 bases; unmatched bases: 2. Germline-derived CDR1 and CDR2 are MGHRA and YSYEKL. Profiling that covered TCR beta VDJ and CDR3 relied on genomic DNA as its template. TCRdb re-called the reads through MiXCR, storing one row per CDR3 protein. The table records about 68,000 distinct CDR3 sequences, around 50% of them present only once. Study results and caveats: Between patients and controls, CD8+ Simpson's diversity did not vary significantly. Twenty-nine CD8+ CDR3 sequences were shared between patients and controls.

This clonotype was found many times. Its specificity is unknown. The chain combines TRBV4-1 with TRBJ2-2; 7 bases line up with TRBD1. The TCR was taken from a human donor in good health, serving as a control. The sequencing input was sorted CD4+, CD8+, or CD8+CD57+ T cells (not recorded which) from PBMCs. The CDR3 coding sequence is TGCGCCAGCAGCCAAGCGGGACAGTACACCGGGGAGCTGTTTTTT. Protein product: CASSQAGQYTGELFF.